These 28 T cell receptor beta chains share one sample of origin, sequenced in a study of cytomegalovirus exposure and HLA in healthy donors. With 60 Vbeta and 13 Jbeta primers, the PCR was carried out. Sequencing used immunoSEQ multiplex PCR; TCRdb keeps in-frame clones, though not all of them. The data contain around 300,000 clones, about 75% of them singletons. The sequenced sample was PBMCs. The receptors derive from a female donor in good health and CMV-seronegative.

V is TRBV15 and J is TRBJ1-2, with D possibly matching TRBD1 (6 bases). This CDR3 comprises 17 residues. Trimming took 5 bases from V and 3 from J, leaving 22 bases between them. Germline CDR1 reads LNHNV; CDR2 reads YYDKDF (reference sequence). CDR3 DNA: TGTGCCACCAGCGAGCGGGGCAGGGGAGGCGGGTACTATGGCTACACCTTC. Its protein is CATSERGRGGGYYGYTF.

V usage is TRBV5-1 and J usage is TRBJ2-7; D remains unclear. V lost 4 bases to trimming and J lost 3 bases, with 8 bases between them. The CDR3 is 12 residues long. Germline V lookup: CDR1 SGHRS, CDR2 YFSETQ. The CDR3 sequence is CASSVSGYEQYF. In nucleotides, the CDR3 is TGCGCCAGCAGCGTATCGGGCTACGAGCAGTACTTC.

The genes are TRBV7-6 and TRBJ1-2, with D uncertain. Germline loops: CDR1 SGHVS, CDR2 FNYEAQ. V was clipped by 5 bases and J by 0 bases, with 7 bases between them. The CDR3 is 13 amino acids. In nucleotides, the CDR3 is TGTGCCAGCAGCCCAGAAGCTAACTATGGCTACACCTTC. Residues: CASSPEANYGYTF.

The chain carries TRBV30 and TRBJ2-7; perhaps TRBD2 as D (5 bases). The length of the CDR3 is 13 residues. In germline, CDR1 is GTSNPN, CDR2 SVGIG (reference sequence). V gave up 4 bases and J gave up 0 bases, with 10 bases separating them. Here the CDR3 reads CAWTRRVSYEQYF. DNA of the CDR3: TGTGCCTGGACCCGGCGGGTCTCCTACGAGCAGTACTTC.

The chain has TRBV28 and TRBJ2-2; maybe TRBD1 (6 bases). V lost 5 bases, J lost 3 bases, and 10 bases lay in between. The CDR3 loop spans 14 amino acids. Germline V gene data show CDR1 as MDHEN and CDR2 as SYDVKM. Written as DNA, the CDR3 is TGTGCCAGCAGTACCCACAGGGACACCGGGGAGCTGTTTTTT. Protein: CASSTHRDTGELFF.

The genes are TRBV9 and TRBJ2-3; perhaps TRBD1 as D (5 bases). This CDR3 has 16 residues. CDR1 SGDLS and CDR2 YYNGEE come from the germline V gene. The V and J ends lost 4 bases and 2 bases respectively, with 17 bases between them. CDR3 sequence reads: CASSPDSYSLTDTQYF. CDR3 coding DNA: TGTGCCAGCAGCCCTGACAGCTACTCCCTCACAGATACGCAGTATTTT.

This chain links TRBV6-1 with TRBJ2-5; D gene unclear. The germline V gene encodes CDR1 MNHNS and CDR2 SASEGT. V lost 4 bases to trimming and J lost 5 bases, with 11 bases between them. The CDR3 length is 13 residues. The chain's CDR3 is CASSVLQLETQYF. For the CDR3, the DNA is TGTGCCAGCAGTGTTTTACAGCTCGAGACCCAGTACTTC.

This clone came up a few times. This rearrangement joins TRBV9 to TRBJ1-2; 7 positions match TRBD1. Trimming at V came to 4 bases and at J to 3 bases, leaving 3 bases not matched to a gene. This CDR3 region has 13 residues. Germline assignment: CDR1 SGDLS and CDR2 YYNGEE. The CDR3 nucleotides read TGTGCCAGCAGCAACAGGGGCGACTATGGCTACACCTTC. Translation gives CASSNRGDYGYTF.

This clone has only a few counts. The gene calls are TRBV6-1 and TRBJ1-1; D is ambiguous. V lost 5 bases and J 5 bases, leaving 15 bases between the germline ends. The CDR3 contains 14 residues. Per the germline V gene, CDR1 is MNHNS and CDR2 is SASEGT. The CDR3 sequence is CASSSTDIGTEAFF. In nucleotides, the CDR3 is TGTGCCAGCAGTTCAACCGACATTGGGACTGAAGCTTTCTTT.

The V gene is TRBV30, the J gene TRBJ2-1; 9 nucleotides match TRBD2. V dropped 2 bases and J dropped 4; count of bases not matched to a gene: 6. The CDR3 runs to 15 residues. Germline CDR1 and CDR2: GTSNPN and SVGIG (reference sequence). The CDR3 loop reads CAWSSGTSSYNEQFF. Here the CDR3 DNA reads TGTGCCTGGAGTTCCGGGACTAGCAGTTACAATGAGCAGTTCTTC.

The V gene is TRBV7-2, the J gene TRBJ1-2; 11 bases agree with TRBD1. Germline assignment: CDR1 SGHTA and CDR2 FQGNSA. J lost 5 bases, V lost 5 bases, and 7 bases had no gene match. CDR3 length: 15 residues. The CDR3 here is CASSTGTGGRYGYTF. DNA of the CDR3: TGTGCCAGCAGCACCGGGACAGGGGGTCGATATGGCTACACCTTC.

The V call is TRBV10-2, the J call TRBJ2-5, with 7 positions matching TRBD1. The CDR3 has 18 amino acids. In germline, CDR1 is WSHSY, CDR2 SAAADI. The V segment lost 8 bases and the J segment 4 bases; nucleotides outside the gene matches: 22. The CDR3 spells CASYGTEAARYGVETQYF. The DNA of the CDR3 is TGCGCCAGCTACGGGACAGAGGCCGCGAGGTATGGGGTAGAGACCCAGTACTTC.

The rearrangement links TRBV7-9 to TRBJ2-1; maybe TRBD2 (6 bases). Deletions cut 5 bases from V and 10 bases from J, with 9 bases between. This CDR3 is built from 11 residues. The germline CDR1 and CDR2 sequences are SEHNR and FQNEAQ (reference sequence). The CDR3 DNA reads as TGTGCCAGCAGCCATAGCGGAGAGCAGTTCTTC. This encodes CASSHSGEQFF.

The J gene is TRBJ2-3, the V gene TRBV28; 10 bases map to TRBD2. The CDR3 has 15 amino acids. V dropped 6 bases and J dropped 4; count of bases not matched to a gene: 7. Germline-derived CDR1 and CDR2 are MDHEN and SYDVKM. The CDR3 spells CASRLAGDIPDTQYF. The CDR3 nucleotides read TGTGCCAGCAGGCTAGCGGGAGACATCCCAGATACGCAGTATTTT.

This clone has just a few counts. This chain connects TRBV7-2 to TRBJ1-4, with D possibly being TRBD1 (6 bases). Germline CDR1 is SGHTA and CDR2 is FQGNSA. The CDR3 sequence is 17 residues long. V lost 1 base and J lost 3, with 15 bases in between. The CDR3 DNA sequence: TGTGCCAGCAGCTTAGTCCACAGGGTTGATGCTAATGAAAAACTGTTTTTT. Translation: CASSLVHRVDANEKLFF.

The chain couples TRBV6-6 to TRBJ1-2; 8 bases are shared with TRBD1. The CDR3 contains 14 residues. J was trimmed by 4 bases and V by 4 bases; bases with no gene match: 5. Germline values: CDR1 MNHNY, CDR2 SVGAGI (reference sequence). For the CDR3, the DNA is TGTGCCAGCAGTTCTGCGGGACAGGCCTATGGCTACACCTTC. Translated: CASSSAGQAYGYTF.

The chain links TRBV5-1 to TRBJ1-4; D is uncertain. The CDR3 runs 15 residues. The V end was cut by 4 bases, the J end by 7 bases, with 17 bases between. Germline V gene sequence: CDR1 SGHRS, CDR2 YFSETQ. The CDR3 DNA reads TGCGCCAGCAGCCCTTCCCCGGGAGAGAGTGAAAAACTGTTTTTT. This sequence encodes CASSPSPGESEKLFF.

This sequence joins TRBV2 and TRBJ1-4, with a possible D match to TRBD1 (5 bases). V was clipped by 3 bases and J by 10 bases, with 15 bases between them. This CDR3 has 14 amino acids. Germline lookup yields CDR1 SNHLY and CDR2 FYNNEI. The CDR3 protein is CASSDGAARVKLFF. DNA for the CDR3: TGTGCCAGCAGTGATGGGGCAGCCAGGGTAAAACTGTTTTTT.

The V gene is TRBV27, the J gene TRBJ1-1, with D perhaps TRBD1 (6 bases). V was pared by 0 bases and J by 1 base, with 9 bases between. This CDR3 spans 15 amino acids. Germline V gene data show CDR1 as MNHEY and CDR2 as SMNVEV (reference sequence). CDR3 protein: CASSLSGTQNTEAFF. The CDR3 bases are TGTGCCAGCAGTTTATCAGGGACACAGAACACTGAAGCTTTCTTT.

The V call is TRBV6-5, the J call TRBJ1-4, with D unresolved. Looked up from germline, CDR1 is MNHEY and CDR2 is SVGAGI. Trimming removed 9 bases from V and 8 bases from J, with 16 bases in between. The length of the CDR3 is 13 residues. The CDR3 here is CASRGLYPEKLFF. The DNA for the CDR3 is TGTGCCAGTCGGGGATTATATCCGGAAAAACTGTTTTTT.

The table lists this clone with a few counts. The chain employs TRBV5-1 and TRBJ1-1, with 9 positions matching TRBD1. The germline V gene encodes CDR1 SGHRS and CDR2 YFSETQ. V lost 0 bases to trimming and J lost 8 bases; unmatched junction nucleotides: 17. This CDR3 region has 18 residues. The CDR3 sequence: CASSLAGQGWIRDAEAFF. DNA of the CDR3: TGCGCCAGCAGCTTGGCCGGACAGGGGTGGATTAGAGACGCGGAAGCTTTCTTT.

CDR3 in amino acids: CASGSRPGGSTGELFF. In DNA form, the CDR3 reads TGTGCCAGCGGATCGAGGCCTGGGGGCTCAACCGGGGAGCTGTTTTTT. The chain carries TRBV2 and TRBJ2-2, with D possibly TRBD1 on 6 matching bases. The CDR3 runs to 16 residues. Germline V gene sequence: CDR1 SNHLY, CDR2 FYNNEI. V lost 8 bases and J 5 bases, leaving 21 bases between the germline ends.

With regard to this clone: One junction end does not reproduce the germline sequence, and a read error may be involved. The chain combines TRBV14 with TRBJ2-7, with 9 bases fitting TRBD2. The CDR3 has 14 residues. Germline V gives CDR1 SGHDN, CDR2 FVKESK. CDR3 region: CASSLLAGGREQCF. The CDR3 bases are TGTGCCAGCAGCCTACTAGCGGGTGGTCGGGAGCAGTGCTTC.

The chain couples TRBV5-1 to TRBJ2-3; D may be TRBD2 (6 bases). CDR1 is SGHRS and CDR2 is YFSETQ in the germline V gene. There are 14 residues in the CDR3. The ends were cut back, 5 bases at V and 2 bases at J, with 12 bases in the middle. The CDR3 reads CASRVSGNTDTQYF. DNA of the CDR3: TGCGCCAGCAGGGTTAGCGGAAACACAGATACGCAGTATTTT.

A few counts support this clone. V and J are TRBV28 and TRBJ2-4, with D uncertain. The ends were cut back, 4 bases at V and 8 bases at J, with 12 bases in the middle. CDR3 length: 13 residues. The germline gives CDR1 MDHEN, CDR2 SYDVKM. The CDR3 DNA reads TGTGCCAGCAGTTCTTCAGGCCGCGACATTCAGTACTTC. This codes for CASSSSGRDIQYF.

The chain's CDR3 is CASSGANTEAFF. The CDR3 nucleotides read TGTGCCAGCTCAGGAGCGAACACTGAAGCTTTCTTT. The V and J genes are TRBV18 and TRBJ1-1; no clear D gene. The CDR3 totals 12 residues. Trimming removed 5 bases from V and 1 base from J, with 5 bases in between. Germline CDR1 and CDR2: KGHSH and LQKENI.

The rearrangement joins TRBV5-1 to TRBJ2-5; 7 bases map to TRBD2. The CDR3 consists of 13 residues. The germline gives CDR1 SGHRS, CDR2 YFSETQ. V shed 5 bases, J shed 5 bases, and the junction held 6 bases outside the gene matches. CDR3 residues: CASRPTSIETQYF. As DNA, the CDR3 is TGCGCCAGCAGACCGACTAGCATTGAGACCCAGTACTTC.

This rearrangement joins TRBV28 to TRBJ2-7; TRBD1 is a possible D gene (5 bases). Trimming removed 7 bases at V and 0 bases at J, with 16 bases between. CDR1 MDHEN and CDR2 SYDVKM come from the germline V gene. The CDR3 spans 15 residues. Here the CDR3 reads CASIMGRSSSYEQYF. In nucleotides, the CDR3 is TGTGCCAGCATCATGGGGCGGAGTTCCTCCTACGAGCAGTACTTC.